This TCR beta chain is drawn from a study of T cell responses to AZD1222 COVID-19 vaccine. Study-level points and caveats: Spike-specific TCR breadth and depth went up after people got two AZD1222 doses.

Concerning this clone: Its antigen remains unidentified.

The CDR3 has 16 residues. CDR1 and CDR2 (germline): MNHEY, SMNVEV (reference sequence). V trimming: 6 bases; J trimming: 4 bases; junction bases outside the gene matches: 14. Measured with immunoSEQ multiplex PCR; TCRdb has only the in-frame clones, and not every one. The table has 150,000 to 200,000 clones, 85% to 95% seen once. This chain uses TRBV27 with TRBJ1-2, with 7 bases that match TRBD1. The sequenced sample was peripheral blood, obtained on day 0 of AZD1222 vaccination. This clonotype was obtained from an adult in good health. The DNA for the CDR3 is TGTGCCAGCAGCCCAACCCCCAGGGGGACTCTCTATGGCTACACCTTC. Its protein is CASSPTPRGTLYGYTF.